Shown below are 5 T cell receptor beta chains from a single sample sequenced in a study of T-cell memory formation after mild COVID-19. TCRdb redid the calling of the 5' RACE reads with MiXCR, one entry per CDR3 protein. The sample lists under 550,000 distinct CDR3 sequences, about 18% seen once, with 9% to 15% in the top ten. Material: PBMCs or a T cell subset sorted from them (not recorded which). The origin of the receptors is an adult woman who had mild COVID-19 (a few samples of this study predate the infection). Cell type and time point are not known.

This clonotype has only a few counts. This chain links TRBV29-1 with TRBJ1-2, with 8 positions matching TRBD1. The CDR3 loop spans 13 amino acids. Germline assignment: CDR1 SQVTM and CDR2 ANQGSEA. The trim removed 6 bases at V and 8 bases at J, leaving 11 bases unmatched. CDR3 protein: CSVDTGTGIGYTF. CDR3 coding DNA: TGCAGCGTAGACACCGGGACAGGCATCGGCTACACCTTC.

The chain is built from TRBV5-1 and TRBJ1-2, with TRBD1 matching 7 bases. The germline V gene has CDR1 SGHRS and CDR2 YFSETQ. There are 15 residues in the CDR3. V shed 3 bases, J shed 8 bases, and the junction held 13 bases outside the gene matches. The CDR3 sequence is CASSSYGQDRRGYTF. The CDR3 DNA sequence: TGCGCCAGCAGCTCCTACGGACAGGACAGAAGGGGCTACACCTTC.

This clonotype was recorded many times. V and J are TRBV29-1 and TRBJ2-7; D not resolved. The V and J ends lost 4 bases and 1 base respectively, with 5 bases between them. The CDR3 extends over 11 amino acids. The germline CDR1 and CDR2 sequences are SQVTM and ANQGSEA. The CDR3 reads CSVANSYEQYF. The CDR3 region has the DNA TGCAGCGTTGCAAATTCCTACGAGCAGTACTTC.

The chain is built from TRBV7-9 and TRBJ1-1, with D possibly TRBD1 on 5 matching bases. In germline, CDR1 is SEHNR, CDR2 FQNEAQ (reference sequence). CDR3 size: 14 residues. With 0 bases removed from V and 6 bases from J, the gap between germline ends came to 11 bases. The DNA of the CDR3 is TGTGCCAGCAGCTTAGCGGGGACTCCAGCTGAAGCTTTCTTT. Translated, it gives CASSLAGTPAEAFF.

This clonotype was counted at least ten times. In DNA form, the CDR3 reads TGTGCCAGCAGCTTAAACAAGGGTTACGAGCAGTACTTC. This translates into CASSLNKGYEQYF. The chain has TRBV7-2 and TRBJ2-7, with D uncertain. The germline V and J ends were trimmed by 2 bases and 4 bases, with 9 bases remaining between them. The CDR3 runs 13 residues. Germline assignment: CDR1 SGHTA and CDR2 FQGNSA.